A single sample gave rise to the 21 T cell receptor beta chains below, sequenced in a study of regulatory and conventional T cells in RAG deficiency. The data were produced by immunoSEQ multiplex PCR, yet TCRdb's version contains in-frame clones alone and is incomplete. The table includes about 50,000 clones, over 80% detected once. Genomic DNA came from blood conventional CD4+ T cells gated CD25-low CD127-high. This same sample was also taken into another study, of regulatory T cells. That paper states: Amplification used 52 TRBV primers and 13 TRBJ primers.

The source material was CD4+ effector T cells sorted from blood. The receptor set was obtained from a human donor in good health.

The V and J genes are TRBV19 and TRBJ2-2; D not resolved. Germline CDR1 LNHDA, CDR2 SQIVND (reference sequence). The CDR3 has 14 residues. V was clipped by 6 bases and J by 0 bases, with 8 bases between them. CDR3 sequence (DNA): TGTGCCAGTAGAGGGTACACGAACACCGGGGAGCTGTTTTTT. It yields the protein CASRGYTNTGELFF.

This rearrangement joins TRBV10-3 to TRBJ2-7, with TRBD2 as a possible D gene (5 bases). Germline V gives CDR1 ENHRY, CDR2 SYGVKD. The CDR3 totals 14 residues. V was clipped by 11 bases and J by 3 bases, with 20 bases between them. The CDR3 nucleotides read TGTGCCCCTAAAAAATTAGCGATCCGCTACGAGCAGTACTTC. As protein: CAPKKLAIRYEQYF.

J is TRBJ1-5 and V is TRBV6-1, with D perhaps TRBD1 (5 bases). CDR1 is MNHNS and CDR2 is SASEGT in the germline V gene. V lost 6 bases and J lost 7, with 16 bases in between. The CDR3 is made up of 14 amino acids. The CDR3 reads CASRDTSAGQPQHF. DNA for the CDR3: TGTGCCAGCAGGGACACCTCGGCCGGGCAGCCCCAGCATTTT.

V is TRBV5-1 and J is TRBJ1-2; 8 bases match TRBD1. V dropped 0 bases and J dropped 4; count of bases not matched to a gene: 5. CDR1 and CDR2 (germline): SGHRS, YFSETQ. The CDR3 has 15 residues. The CDR3 region is CASSLEGQGGYGYTF. In DNA, the CDR3 is TGCGCCAGCAGCTTGGAAGGACAGGGCGGCTATGGCTACACCTTC.

The chain couples TRBV7-3 to TRBJ2-1; either TRBD1 or TRBD2 may fit D (5 bases each). This CDR3 contains 14 residues. Deletions cut 3 bases from V and 7 bases from J, with 13 bases between. The germline CDR1 and CDR2 sequences are SGHTA and FQGTGA. In nucleotides, the CDR3 is TGTGCCAGCAGCTTGGGGCAGGGAGTGAATGAGCAGTTCTTC. Amino acid sequence: CASSLGQGVNEQFF. Combining the CDR3 with reference TRBV7-3 and TRBJ2-1 gives the whole variable domain GAGVSQTPSNKVTEKGKYVELRCDPISGHTALYWYRQSLGQGPEFLIYFQGTGAADDSGLPNDRFFAVRPEGSVSTLKIQRTERGDSAVYLCASSLGQGVNEQFFGPGTRLTVL.

The J gene is TRBJ2-7, the V gene TRBV6-5, with D possibly TRBD2 on 5 matching bases. CDR3 length: 11 residues. Germline values: CDR1 MNHEY, CDR2 SVGAGI. V was cut by 6 bases and J by 6 bases, with 9 bases left in between. In DNA, the CDR3 is TGTGCCAGCAGCAGAGGAGGCGAGCAGTACTTC. Translation gives CASSRGGEQYF.

The J gene is TRBJ1-5, the V gene TRBV5-1, with 7 positions matching TRBD1. The length of the CDR3 is 15 residues. The germline V gene encodes CDR1 SGHRS and CDR2 YFSETQ. V lost 4 bases and J lost 4; bases outside the gene matches: 8. The CDR3 region is CASSPTGAVNQPQHF. The CDR3 DNA reads TGCGCCAGCAGCCCAACAGGGGCCGTAAATCAGCCCCAGCATTTT.

The rearrangement links TRBV5-6 to TRBJ1-2; tentative D call: TRBD1 (5 bases). This CDR3 comprises 15 residues. V gave up 1 base and J gave up 2 bases, with 12 bases separating them. Germline V gene data show CDR1 as SGHDT and CDR2 as YYEEEE. The CDR3 coding sequence is TGTGCCAGCAGCTTGTACACCAGGGTGAACTATGGCTACACCTTC. Translation: CASSLYTRVNYGYTF. Full variable domain (remainder filled in from reference TRBV5-6 and TRBJ1-2): DAGVTQSPTHLIKTRGQQVTLRCSPKSGHDTVSWYQQALGQGPQFIFQYYEEEERQRGNFPDRFSGHQFPNYSSELNVNALLLGDSALYLCASSLYTRVNYGYTFGSGTRLTVV.

This chain joins TRBV16 and TRBJ2-1; a weak D match, TRBD2 (6 bases). This CDR3 has 13 residues. With 2 bases removed from V and 6 bases from J, the gap between germline ends came to 8 bases. Germline assignment: CDR1 KGHSY and CDR2 FQNENV. CDR3: CASSQRRGNEQFF. The CDR3, as DNA: TGTGCCAGCAGCCAAAGGCGGGGCAATGAGCAGTTCTTC.

V usage is TRBV6-1 and J usage is TRBJ1-1; D is unresolved. Germline CDR1 MNHNS, CDR2 SASEGT. Trimming cost V 7 bases and J 4 bases, with 10 bases left between them. The CDR3 contains 12 residues. The CDR3 DNA is TGTGCCAGCACGAGGGAGAGCACTGAAGCTTTCTTT. Translation gives CASTRESTEAFF.

This chain links TRBV6-1 with TRBJ1-5; D not resolved. This CDR3 spans 13 amino acids. V was trimmed by 3 bases and J by 6 bases, leaving 9 bases between them. Germline loops: CDR1 MNHNS, CDR2 SASEGT. The CDR3 nucleotides are TGTGCCAGCAGTGAGAAGGGAACTCAGCCCCAGCATTTT. Translating it yields CASSEKGTQPQHF.

DNA for the CDR3: TGTGCCAGCAGACAGAGCAGGGATTCACCCCTCCACTTT. Encoded protein: CASRQSRDSPLHF. This chain uses TRBV6-5 with TRBJ1-6; perhaps TRBD1 as D (5 bases). Trimming cost V 6 bases and J 8 bases, with 11 bases left between them. The CDR3 totals 13 residues. CDR1 and CDR2 from the germline V gene are MNHEY and SVGAGI.

The chain employs TRBV5-6 and TRBJ1-1, with D perhaps TRBD1 (6 bases). The CDR3 is 14 residues long. Germline-derived CDR1 and CDR2 are SGHDT and YYEEEE. Trimming took 3 bases from V and 0 from J, leaving 9 bases between them. The CDR3 region has the DNA TGTGCCAGCAGCTGGACAGCCATGAACACTGAAGCTTTCTTT. This encodes CASSWTAMNTEAFF.

The J gene is TRBJ1-1, the V gene TRBV2; D is uncertain. The germline gives CDR1 SNHLY, CDR2 FYNNEI. The CDR3 length is 14 residues. Trimming took 1 base from V and 5 from J, leaving 11 bases between them. The CDR3 here is CASSEVRLGTEAFF. The CDR3 DNA is TGTGCCAGCAGTGAAGTTCGACTTGGGACTGAAGCTTTCTTT.

This clone has just one count. V gene TRBV6-1 combines with J gene TRBJ1-1; 8 bases align to TRBD1. V lost 8 bases and J lost 3; bases outside the gene matches: 8. The CDR3 length is 14 residues. CDR1 is MNHNS, CDR2 SASEGT, per germline. The CDR3 coding sequence is TGTGCCAGCGGGGCAGGGGGCTCAGACACTGAAGCTTTCTTT. Protein sequence: CASGAGGSDTEAFF.

This chain joins TRBV2 and TRBJ1-5; unclear D gene. The CDR3 has 14 residues. Germline values: CDR1 SNHLY, CDR2 FYNNEI. The V end was cut by 6 bases, the J end by 8 bases, with 17 bases between. The CDR3 is CASRAAQPEEPQHF. The CDR3 DNA follows: TGTGCCAGCAGGGCTGCCCAGCCTGAGGAGCCCCAGCATTTT.

This clone was seen only once. The identical CDR3 is also encoded by other nucleotide sequences in the sample. The chain is built from TRBV19 and TRBJ1-1, with 11 bases lining up with TRBD1. This CDR3 is 13 amino acids long. Germline CDR1 is LNHDA and CDR2 is SQIVND (reference sequence). J gave up 4 bases and V 10 bases, and 5 bases lay outside the gene matches. The CDR3 spells CATTGTGGTEAFF. CDR3 nucleotide sequence: TGTGCCACTACAGGGACAGGGGGCACTGAAGCTTTCTTT.

This clone has only a few counts. Here the CDR3 DNA reads TGTGCCAGCAGTTACTCGTACCGGGATTCCTACGAGCAGTACTTC. Translated: CASSYSYRDSYEQYF. The chain employs TRBV6-5 and TRBJ2-7, with D tentatively TRBD2 (5 bases). Germline V gene sequence: CDR1 MNHEY, CDR2 SVGAGI. The CDR3 length is 15 residues. The V and J ends lost 0 bases and 1 base respectively, with 10 bases between them.

This sequence joins TRBV7-9 and TRBJ2-1, with D possibly matching TRBD2 (6 bases). Trimming pared 7 bases from V and 0 bases from J, leaving 13 bases between. The germline V gene encodes CDR1 SEHNR and CDR2 FQNEAQ (reference sequence). CDR3 size: 15 residues. The CDR3 region is CASTEGGASYNEQFF. CDR3 DNA sequence: TGTGCCAGCACCGAGGGAGGAGCCTCCTACAATGAGCAGTTCTTC.

V and J are TRBV5-1 and TRBJ2-5; TRBD2 might be the D (5 bases). CDR1 and CDR2 from the germline V gene are SGHRS and YFSETQ. The CDR3 runs 12 residues. V dropped 5 bases and J dropped 4 bases, with 9 bases sitting between them. In nucleotides, the CDR3 is TGCGCCAGCAGGCGGGCAGTAGAGACCCAGTACTTC. Translating gives CASRRAVETQYF.

The chain carries TRBV7-3 and TRBJ2-6; D remains unclear. The CDR3 totals 18 residues. The germline V gene encodes CDR1 SGHTA and CDR2 FQGTGA. V was pared by 2 bases and J by 0 bases, with 14 bases between. The CDR3 spells CASSLAPGGYSGANVLTF. CDR3 in DNA: TGTGCCAGCAGCTTAGCCCCAGGTGGTTACTCTGGGGCCAACGTCCTGACTTTC.